Listed here are 4 T cell receptor beta chains from one sample, sequenced in a study of CD4+ T cells in melanoma. Produced via immunoSEQ multiplex PCR; TCRdb's table is partial and in-frame only. The table lists more than 9,500 clones, roughly three quarters of them singletons. The sample comprised peripheral blood. These receptors were obtained from a human donor with melanoma.

The CDR3 sequence is CASSLVGDPSGANVLTF. The CDR3 DNA reads as TGTGCCAGCAGCTTAGTCGGCGATCCGTCTGGGGCCAACGTCCTGACTTTC. The rearrangement joins TRBV7-2 to TRBJ2-6; D not resolved. This CDR3 is 17 amino acids long. Trimming removed 1 base at V and 1 base at J, with 11 bases between. CDR1 and CDR2 (germline): SGHTA, FQGNSA.

The chain carries TRBV2 and TRBJ2-1, with TRBD2 matching 12 bases. From germline, CDR1 is SNHLY and CDR2 FYNNEI. V dropped 4 bases and J dropped 12; count of bases not matched to a gene: 7. The CDR3 spans 14 residues. The CDR3 region has the DNA TGTGCCAGCAGTGGGCTAGCGGGGGGGCCAGGGCAGTTCTTC. This encodes CASSGLAGGPGQFF.

The chain couples TRBV15 to TRBJ2-5; D is perhaps TRBD2 (7 bases). Trimming pared 1 base from V and 4 bases from J, leaving 13 bases between. Germline V gives CDR1 LNHNV, CDR2 YYDKDF (reference sequence). The CDR3 covers 15 residues. CDR3 nucleotides: TGTGCCACCAGCAGAGGGCGGGGGCTCGGAGAGACCCAGTACTTC. Translation: CATSRGRGLGETQYF.

This clone ranks as medium-sized (0.01 to 0.1%). The chain employs TRBV7-8 and TRBJ1-2; tentative D call: TRBD1 (5 bases). The CDR3 is 14 amino acids. V lost 5 bases to trimming and J lost 3 bases, with 13 bases between them. Germline loops: CDR1 SGHVS, CDR2 FQNEAQ. This chain's CDR3 is CASSPETDHYGYTF. CDR3 DNA sequence: TGTGCCAGCAGCCCAGAGACAGATCACTATGGCTACACCTTC.